These 18 T cell receptor beta chains originate from one sample sequenced in a study of metastatic and nonmetastatic thyroid tumors. TCRdb re-analyzed the PCR reads using MiXCR. The table records some 30,000 clones, around a third of them present only once. Before thyroid surgery, none of the patients had received any treatment. The sample consisted of tumor tissue. Receptors originate from a female donor with papillary thyroid cancer or a benign thyroid nodule (not recorded which). Some clones in this sample may be carry-over from other donors' samples.

CDR3 in DNA: TGTGCCAGCACTCGGGTAAATGAGCAGTTCTTC. Its translation is CASTRVNEQFF. The chain combines TRBV6-1 with TRBJ2-1; D gene uncertain. There are 11 residues in the CDR3. CDR1 and CDR2 (germline): MNHNS, SASEGT. Deletions cut 7 bases from V and 7 bases from J, with 8 bases between.

This clone was detected only a few times. The J gene is TRBJ2-7, the V gene TRBV28; possibly TRBD1 or TRBD2 for D (5 bases each). Germline-derived CDR1 and CDR2 are MDHEN and SYDVKM. The CDR3 has 17 residues. V lost 3 bases, J lost 4 bases, and 22 bases lay in between. The CDR3 DNA sequence: TGTGCCAGCAGTTTTGCTTTCGTCGGGACGGACCCGTACGAGCAGTACTTC. Amino acids: CASSFAFVGTDPYEQYF.

By frequency in the sample, this clone is large. V gene TRBV20-1 combines with J gene TRBJ1-2; weak D call: TRBD1 (5 bases). The V end was cut by 5 bases, the J end by 3 bases, with 16 bases between. Per the germline V gene, CDR1 is DFQATT and CDR2 is SNEGSKA (reference sequence). This CDR3 has 14 amino acids. CDR3 coding DNA: TGCAGTGCTGGCCCTCCCGGGACGGACTATGGCTACACCTTC. It is translated as CSAGPPGTDYGYTF.

The V gene is TRBV24-1, the J gene TRBJ2-2; D possibly matches TRBD1 or TRBD2 (7 bases each). The CDR3 runs 19 residues. The V and J ends lost 3 bases and 6 bases respectively, with 25 bases between them. CDR1 is KGHDR, CDR2 SFDVKD, per germline. In DNA, the CDR3 is TGTGCCACCAGTGATCCGGGGACAGTCACCGGGAGGTCCGCCGGGGAGCTGTTTTTT. It translates to CATSDPGTVTGRSAGELFF.

This chain uses TRBV20-1 with TRBJ2-2, with 7 bases aligning to TRBD2. J gave up 3 bases and V 0 bases, and 7 bases lay outside the gene matches. Germline V gives CDR1 DFQATT, CDR2 SNEGSKA (reference sequence). CDR3 length: 16 residues. This CDR3 is CSARDRRAGDTGELFF. The CDR3 DNA reads as TGCAGTGCTAGAGATCGTAGGGCGGGAGACACCGGGGAGCTGTTTTTT.

This clone appeared many times. The genes are TRBV10-2 and TRBJ2-5; the match to TRBD2 covers 11 bases. This CDR3 contains 15 residues. The germline CDR1 and CDR2 sequences are WSHSY and SAAADI. Trimming at V came to 6 bases and at J to 1 base, leaving 4 bases not matched to a gene. The CDR3 coding sequence is TGCGCCAGCAGGCCGGGACTAGCGGTCCAAGAGACCCAGTACTTC. Translation gives CASRPGLAVQETQYF.

The chain joins TRBV19 to TRBJ1-5, with no clear D. Germline CDR1 and CDR2: LNHDA and SQIVND (reference sequence). The CDR3 loop spans 12 amino acids. Between the trimmed V and J ends, which lost 4 bases and 7 bases, there was a span of 8 bases. The CDR3 loop is CASSKDGQPQHF. In DNA, the CDR3 is TGTGCCAGTAGTAAAGACGGGCAGCCCCAGCATTTT.

CDR3 nucleotides: TGTGCCAGCAGTCGAGGCATTCAGCCCCAGCATTTT. It codes for CASSRGIQPQHF. The chain recombines TRBV2 with TRBJ1-5; D is unclear. The germline V and J ends were trimmed by 5 bases and 6 bases, with 8 bases remaining between them. The V gene's germline CDR1 is SNHLY and CDR2 FYNNEI. The CDR3 has 12 residues.

This clone came up a few times. The V and J genes are TRBV20-1 and TRBJ2-1; D remains ambiguous. The V and J ends lost 0 bases and 2 bases respectively, with 11 bases between them. The CDR3 spans 15 residues. CDR1 is DFQATT, CDR2 SNEGSKA, per germline (reference sequence). CDR3 sequence: CSARERGPTYNEQFF. CDR3 sequence (DNA): TGCAGTGCTAGAGAGCGAGGTCCCACCTACAATGAGCAGTTCTTC.

The chain uses TRBV3-1 and TRBJ2-3, with 12 bases fitting TRBD2. Germline V gene lookup returns CDR1 LGHDT and CDR2 YNNKEL (reference sequence). The V segment lost 4 bases and the J segment 6 bases; nucleotides outside the gene matches: 11. This CDR3 region has 17 residues. CDR3 in DNA: TGTGCCAGCAGCCTCAAGTCGACTAGCGGGGGAAGGGATACGCAGTATTTT. Its translation is CASSLKSTSGGRDTQYF.

This clone was seen repeatedly, ten times or more. The DNA for the CDR3 is TGTGCCAGCAGCCGAGGGACGAGTACTAATGGCTACACCTTC. Amino acid sequence: CASSRGTSTNGYTF. V usage is TRBV27 and J usage is TRBJ1-2, with TRBD1 as a possible D gene (5 bases). Deletions cut 6 bases from V and 6 bases from J, with 17 bases between. The CDR3 consists of 14 residues. In germline, CDR1 is MNHEY, CDR2 SMNVEV (reference sequence).

J is TRBJ2-1 and V is TRBV5-1; 7 bases map to TRBD2. After removal of 0 bases from V and 9 bases from J, the junction contained 6 bases not matched to a gene. In germline, CDR1 is SGHRS, CDR2 YFSETQ. The CDR3 runs to 14 residues. For the CDR3, the DNA is TGCGCCAGCAGCTTGGGCGGGAGCCGTGTTGAGCAGTTCTTC. This codes for CASSLGGSRVEQFF.

The chain links TRBV11-2 to TRBJ2-7; 9 nucleotides line up with TRBD2. CDR1 is SGHAT, CDR2 FQNNGV, per germline. The CDR3 has 15 residues. Unmatched junction bases numbered 6, after V lost 2 bases and J lost 4 bases. The CDR3 DNA is TGTGCCAGCAGCTTAATCGCGGGAGGGCAATACGAGCAGTACTTC. Amino acids: CASSLIAGGQYEQYF.

This clone was recorded a few times. V is TRBV28 and J is TRBJ1-5; possible D gene TRBD1, 6 bases. The CDR3 covers 14 residues. Germline V gives CDR1 MDHEN, CDR2 SYDVKM. Trimming took 3 bases from V and 5 from J, leaving 11 bases between them. The CDR3 DNA sequence: TGTGCCAGCAGTTTCAGCCAGGGGCATCAGCCCCAGCATTTT. This sequence encodes CASSFSQGHQPQHF.

J is TRBJ1-4 and V is TRBV7-9; D ambiguous. The V gene lost 3 bases and the J gene lost 2 bases, with 10 bases spanning the gap. Per the germline V gene, CDR1 is SEHNR and CDR2 is FQNEAQ (reference sequence). The length of the CDR3 is 15 residues. CDR3 in amino acids: CASSFGDNTNEKLFF. The CDR3 coding sequence is TGTGCCAGCAGCTTCGGTGATAACACTAATGAAAAACTGTTTTTT.

J is TRBJ2-7 and V is TRBV20-1; D is perhaps TRBD2 (5 bases). The V gene lost 7 bases and the J gene lost 2 bases, with 21 bases spanning the gap. The CDR3 runs to 15 residues. Germline V gene lookup returns CDR1 DFQATT and CDR2 SNEGSKA (reference sequence). The CDR3: CSVLTRAGGTYEQYF. The CDR3 nucleotides read TGCAGTGTCCTTACGAGGGCAGGCGGCACCTACGAGCAGTACTTC.

The J gene is TRBJ2-2, the V gene TRBV12-3 or TRBV12-4; 7 bases line up with TRBD1. V trimming: 8 bases; J trimming: 6 bases; junction bases outside the gene matches: 3. The CDR3 is 12 amino acids. CDR3 loop: CASHRGAGELFF. In DNA form, the CDR3 reads TGTGCCAGCCACAGGGGCGCCGGGGAGCTGTTTTTT.

CDR3: CASSYSGKGSPLHF. CDR3 DNA sequence: TGTGCCAGCAGTTACTCGGGAAAAGGGTCACCCCTCCACTTT. The chain joins TRBV6-2 or TRBV6-3 to TRBJ1-6; D unclear. The CDR3 has 14 residues. Looked up from germline, CDR1 is MNHEY and CDR2 is SVGEGT. The V end lost 0 bases, the J end lost 10 bases, and 10 bases lay between the germline ends.